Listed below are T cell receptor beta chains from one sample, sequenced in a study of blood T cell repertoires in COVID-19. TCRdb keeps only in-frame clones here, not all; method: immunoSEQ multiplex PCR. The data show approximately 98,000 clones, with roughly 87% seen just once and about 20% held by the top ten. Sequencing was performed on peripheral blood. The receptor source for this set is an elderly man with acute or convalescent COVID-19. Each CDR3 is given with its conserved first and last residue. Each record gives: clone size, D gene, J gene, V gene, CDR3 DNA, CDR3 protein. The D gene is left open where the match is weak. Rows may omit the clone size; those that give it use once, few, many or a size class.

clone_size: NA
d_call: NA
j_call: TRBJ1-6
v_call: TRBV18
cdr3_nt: TGTGCCAGCTCACCACAGGGCAGGGATTCACCCCTCCACTTT
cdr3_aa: CASSPQGRDSPLHF

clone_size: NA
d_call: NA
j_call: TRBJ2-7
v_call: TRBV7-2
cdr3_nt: TGTGCCAGCAGCCCAGACATCGTAACCTACGAGCAGTACTTC
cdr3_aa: CASSPDIVTYEQYF

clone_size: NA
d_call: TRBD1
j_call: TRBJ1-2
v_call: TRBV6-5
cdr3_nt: TGTGCCAGCAGCTGGGACAGAGCTCAGCTCTATGGCTACACCTTC
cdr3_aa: CASSWDRAQLYGYTF

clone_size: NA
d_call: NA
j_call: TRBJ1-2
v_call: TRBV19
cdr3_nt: TGTGCCAGTAGCCCGACAGGCTATGGCTACACCTTC
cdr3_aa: CASSPTGYGYTF

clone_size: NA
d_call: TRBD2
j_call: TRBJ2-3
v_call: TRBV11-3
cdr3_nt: TGTGCCAGCAGCTTGGGGACTAGCGGAGTCGTCCCAGATACGCAGTATTTT
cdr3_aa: CASSLGTSGVVPDTQYF

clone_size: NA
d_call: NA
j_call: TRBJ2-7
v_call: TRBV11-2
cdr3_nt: TGTGCCAGCAGCCCCGTAGGGGCGCCCCTCTACGAGCAGTACTTC
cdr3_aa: CASSPVGAPLYEQYF

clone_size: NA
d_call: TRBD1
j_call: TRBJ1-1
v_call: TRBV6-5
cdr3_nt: TGTGCCAGCAGTCCCGGGACAGCGACTGAAGCTTTCTTT
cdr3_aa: CASSPGTATEAFF

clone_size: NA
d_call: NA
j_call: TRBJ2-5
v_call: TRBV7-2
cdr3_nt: TGTGCCAGCAGCTTACTAGACAGGATACAAGAGACCCAGTACTTC
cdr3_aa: CASSLLDRIQETQYF

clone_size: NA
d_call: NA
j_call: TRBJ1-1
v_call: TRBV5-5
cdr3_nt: TGTGCCAGCAGCCCAGCAGGGATGACTGAAGCTTTCTTT
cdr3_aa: CASSPAGMTEAFF

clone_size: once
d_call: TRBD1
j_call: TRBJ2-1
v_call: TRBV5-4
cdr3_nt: TGTGCCAGCACCCGGGACAGGGAACCGAATGAGCAGTTCTTC
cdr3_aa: CASTRDREPNEQFF

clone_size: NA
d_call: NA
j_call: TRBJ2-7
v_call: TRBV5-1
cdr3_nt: TGCGCCAGCAGCTCCCGACAGTTAAGCAACGAGCAGTACTTC
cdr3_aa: CASSSRQLSNEQYF

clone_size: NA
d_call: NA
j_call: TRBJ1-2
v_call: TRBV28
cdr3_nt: TGTGCCAGCAGACCGTTACCCGGGGGGGCGGGCTATGGCTACACCTTC
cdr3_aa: CASRPLPGGAGYGYTF

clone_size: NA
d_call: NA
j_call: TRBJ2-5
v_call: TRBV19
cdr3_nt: TGTGCCACCGGGACTCACGGAGTACTGAGGGAGACCCAGTACTTC
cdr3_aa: CATGTHGVLRETQYF

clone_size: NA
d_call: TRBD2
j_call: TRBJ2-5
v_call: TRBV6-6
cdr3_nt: TGTGCCAGCAGTCTAAACAGGGCTAGCGGGGCGTTACTTCAAGAGACCCAGTACTTC
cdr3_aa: CASSLNRASGALLQETQYF

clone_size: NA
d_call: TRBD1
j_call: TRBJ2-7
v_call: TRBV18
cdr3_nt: TGTGCCAGCTCACGGGACAGGGGGTCTGGGGACGAGCAGTACTTC
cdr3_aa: CASSRDRGSGDEQYF

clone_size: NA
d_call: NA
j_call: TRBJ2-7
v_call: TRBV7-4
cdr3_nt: TGTGCCAGAGACAGTCCGTCGGACGAGCAGTACTTC
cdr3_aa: CARDSPSDEQYF

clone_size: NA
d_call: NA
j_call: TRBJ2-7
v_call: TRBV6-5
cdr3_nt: TGTGCCAGCAGTACAGGATACGAGCAGTACTTC
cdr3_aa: CASSTGYEQYF

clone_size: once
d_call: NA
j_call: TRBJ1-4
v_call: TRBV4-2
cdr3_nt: TGTGCCAGCAGCCCTCAGGGGAGAGGGGCGTCTGGTGAAAAACTGTTTTTT
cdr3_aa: CASSPQGRGASGEKLFF

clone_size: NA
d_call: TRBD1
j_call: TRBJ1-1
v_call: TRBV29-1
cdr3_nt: TGCAGCGTTGAAGTTGTAAAGGGGGCGTCGGCTGAAGCTTTCTTT
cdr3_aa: CSVEVVKGASAEAFF

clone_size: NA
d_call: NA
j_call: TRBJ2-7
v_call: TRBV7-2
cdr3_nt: TGTGCCAGCAGCCCGACAGGGCCGAGGGCGGGAAGCGAGCAGTACTTC
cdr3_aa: CASSPTGPRAGSEQYF

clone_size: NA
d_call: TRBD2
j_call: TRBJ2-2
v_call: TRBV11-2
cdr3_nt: TGTGCCAGCAGCCCGGGAGGACGAACGAACACCGGGGAGCTGTTTTTT
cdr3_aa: CASSPGGRTNTGELFF

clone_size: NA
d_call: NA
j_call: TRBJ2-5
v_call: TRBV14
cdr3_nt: TGTGCCAGCAGCCTTTGGGGGAGGTACCAAGAGACCCAGTACTTC
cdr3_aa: CASSLWGRYQETQYF

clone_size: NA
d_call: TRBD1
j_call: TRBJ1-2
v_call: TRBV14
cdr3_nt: TGTGCCAGCAGCCAAGATTATGGCACAGGGGCGAGTGGCTACACCTTC
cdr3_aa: CASSQDYGTGASGYTF

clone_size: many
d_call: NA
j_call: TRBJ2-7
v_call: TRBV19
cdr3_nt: TGTGCCAGTAGTATATCCGGGGAGCAGTACTTC
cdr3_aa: CASSISGEQYF

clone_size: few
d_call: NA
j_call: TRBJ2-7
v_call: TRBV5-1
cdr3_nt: TGCGCCAGCAGCACAACAGGGCCTATCCACTACGAGCAGTACTTC
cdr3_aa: CASSTTGPIHYEQYF

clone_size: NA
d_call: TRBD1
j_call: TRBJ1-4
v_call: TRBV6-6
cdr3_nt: TGTGCCAGCAAGCCAGGGGGTCGGGAAAAACTGTTTTTT
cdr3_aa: CASKPGGREKLFF

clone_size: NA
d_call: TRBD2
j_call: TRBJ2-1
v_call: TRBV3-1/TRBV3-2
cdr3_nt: TGTGCCAGCAGAACTAGCGCCAATGAGCAGTTCTTC
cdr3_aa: CASRTSANEQFF

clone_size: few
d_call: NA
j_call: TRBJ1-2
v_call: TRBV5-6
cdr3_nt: TGTGCCAGCAGCTTGGCGGGGGACTCCAACTATGGCTACACCTTC
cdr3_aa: CASSLAGDSNYGYTF

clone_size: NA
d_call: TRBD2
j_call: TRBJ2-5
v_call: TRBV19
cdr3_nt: TGTGCCAGTAGTATAGCGCCAAACGGGGGGCAAGAGACCCAGTACTTC
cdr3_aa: CASSIAPNGGQETQYF

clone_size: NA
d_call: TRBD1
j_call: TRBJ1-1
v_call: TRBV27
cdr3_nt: TGTGCCAGCAGTTTATGGACAGGGGGTGTGAACACTGAAGCTTTCTTT
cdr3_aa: CASSLWTGGVNTEAFF

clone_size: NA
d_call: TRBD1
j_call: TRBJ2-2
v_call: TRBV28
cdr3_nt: TGTGCCAGCAGTCCATGGACAGGGTCCGCCGGGGAGCTGTTTTTT
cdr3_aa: CASSPWTGSAGELFF

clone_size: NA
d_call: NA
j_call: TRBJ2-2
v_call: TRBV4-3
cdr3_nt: TGCGCCAGCAGCCAAGATCCCGGGGGACGGGACACCGGGGAGCTGTTTTTT
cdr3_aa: CASSQDPGGRDTGELFF

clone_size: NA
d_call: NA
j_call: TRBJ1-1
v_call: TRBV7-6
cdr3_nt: TGTGCCAGCAGCCAGACAGGGAACACTGAAGCTTTCTTT
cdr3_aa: CASSQTGNTEAFF

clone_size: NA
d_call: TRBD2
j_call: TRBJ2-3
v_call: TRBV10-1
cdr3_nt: TGCGCCAGCAACCTAATGGGGCGGGAGGGCTCCCAAACCGCAGATACGCAGTATTTT
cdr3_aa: CASNLMGREGSQTADTQYF

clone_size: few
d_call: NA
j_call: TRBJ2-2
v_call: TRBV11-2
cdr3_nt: TGTGCCAGCAGCTTAGCGGGGGATAACACCGGGGAGCTGTTTTTT
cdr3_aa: CASSLAGDNTGELFF

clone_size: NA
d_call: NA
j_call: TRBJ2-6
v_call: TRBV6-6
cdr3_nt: TGTGCCAGCAGCCGGTCTTCTTTCTCTGGGGCCAACGTCCTGACTTTC
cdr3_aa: CASSRSSFSGANVLTF

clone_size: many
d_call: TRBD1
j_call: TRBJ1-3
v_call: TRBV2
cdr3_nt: TGTGCCAGCAGCGGAGGGACAGGACGCTCTGGAAACACCATATATTTT
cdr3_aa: CASSGGTGRSGNTIYF

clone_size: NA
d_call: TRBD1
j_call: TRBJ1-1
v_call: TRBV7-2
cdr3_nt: TGTGCCAGCAGCTTAGGGACAGGGCAGTCTTTCTTT
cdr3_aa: CASSLGTGQSFF

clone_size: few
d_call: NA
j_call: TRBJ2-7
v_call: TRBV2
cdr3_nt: TGTGCCAGCAGCAAAATCTACGAGCAGTACTTC
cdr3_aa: CASSKIYEQYF

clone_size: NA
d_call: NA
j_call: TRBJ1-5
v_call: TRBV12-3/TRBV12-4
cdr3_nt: TGTGCCAGCACGCGGGAGGGTCGTCAGCCCCAGCATTTT
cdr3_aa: CASTREGRQPQHF

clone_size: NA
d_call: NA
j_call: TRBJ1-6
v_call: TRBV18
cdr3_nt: TGTGCCAGCTCACCCCCGGGTTCACCCCTCCACTTT
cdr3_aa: CASSPPGSPLHF

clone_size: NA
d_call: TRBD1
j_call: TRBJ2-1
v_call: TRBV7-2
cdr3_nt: TGTGCCAGCAGCTCCAGGACAGGGTATAACAATGAGCAGTTCTTC
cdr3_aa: CASSSRTGYNNEQFF

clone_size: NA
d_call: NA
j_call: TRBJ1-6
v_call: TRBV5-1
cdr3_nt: TGCGCCAGCAGCTCCTTTGCGGACAGTCCAAATTCACCCCTCCACTTT
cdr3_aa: CASSSFADSPNSPLHF

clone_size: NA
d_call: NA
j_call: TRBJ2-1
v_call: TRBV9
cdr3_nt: TGTGCCAGCAGCCGGGCGGGGAGTTACAATGAGCAGTTCTTC
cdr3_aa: CASSRAGSYNEQFF